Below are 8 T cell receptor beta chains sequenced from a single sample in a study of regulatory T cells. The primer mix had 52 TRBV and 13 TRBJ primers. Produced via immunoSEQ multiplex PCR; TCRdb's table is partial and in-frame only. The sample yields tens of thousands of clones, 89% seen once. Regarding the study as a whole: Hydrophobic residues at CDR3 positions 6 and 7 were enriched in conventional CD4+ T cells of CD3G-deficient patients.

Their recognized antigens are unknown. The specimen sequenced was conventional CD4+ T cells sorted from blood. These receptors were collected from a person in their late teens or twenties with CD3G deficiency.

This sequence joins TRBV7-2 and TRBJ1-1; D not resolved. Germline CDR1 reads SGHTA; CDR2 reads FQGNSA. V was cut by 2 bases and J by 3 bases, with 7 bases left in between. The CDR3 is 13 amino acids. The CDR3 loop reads CASSLKVYTEAFF. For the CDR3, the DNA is TGTGCCAGCAGCTTAAAGGTGTACACTGAAGCTTTCTTT.

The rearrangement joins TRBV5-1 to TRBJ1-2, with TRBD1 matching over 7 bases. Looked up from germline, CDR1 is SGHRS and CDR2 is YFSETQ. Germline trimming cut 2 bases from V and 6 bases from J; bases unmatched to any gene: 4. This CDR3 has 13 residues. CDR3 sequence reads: CASSLRGQDGYTF. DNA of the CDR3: TGCGCCAGCAGCTTAAGGGGGCAAGATGGCTACACCTTC.

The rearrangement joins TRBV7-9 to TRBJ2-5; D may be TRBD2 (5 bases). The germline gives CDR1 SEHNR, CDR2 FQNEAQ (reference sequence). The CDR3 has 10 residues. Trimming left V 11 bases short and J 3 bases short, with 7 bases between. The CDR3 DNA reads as TGTGCCGTCGGGGAAGAGACCCAGTACTTC. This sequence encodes CAVGEETQYF. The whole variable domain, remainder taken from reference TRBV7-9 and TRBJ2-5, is DTGVSQNPRHKITKRGQNVTFRCDPISEHNRLYWYRQTLGQGPEFLTYFQNEAQLEKSRLLSDRFSAERPKGSFSTLEIQRTEQGDSAMYLCAVGEETQYFGPGTRLLVL.

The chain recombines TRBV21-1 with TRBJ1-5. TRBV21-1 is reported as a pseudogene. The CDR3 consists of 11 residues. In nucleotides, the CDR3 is TGTGCCAGCAGGGAAAATCAGCCCCAGCATTTT. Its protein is CASRENQPQHF.

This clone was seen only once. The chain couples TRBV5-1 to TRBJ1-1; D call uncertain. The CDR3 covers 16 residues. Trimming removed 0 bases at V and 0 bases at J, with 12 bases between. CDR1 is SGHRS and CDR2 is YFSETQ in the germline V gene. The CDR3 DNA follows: TGCGCCAGCAGCTTGGGGGGTAGCGGAATGAACACTGAAGCTTTCTTT. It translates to CASSLGGSGMNTEAFF.

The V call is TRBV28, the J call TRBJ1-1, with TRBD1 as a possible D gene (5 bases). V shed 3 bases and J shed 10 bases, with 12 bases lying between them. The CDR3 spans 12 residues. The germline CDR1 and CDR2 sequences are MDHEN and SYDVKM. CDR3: CASSFRSGRAFF. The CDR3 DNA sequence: TGTGCCAGCAGTTTCCGTTCAGGGAGAGCTTTCTTT.

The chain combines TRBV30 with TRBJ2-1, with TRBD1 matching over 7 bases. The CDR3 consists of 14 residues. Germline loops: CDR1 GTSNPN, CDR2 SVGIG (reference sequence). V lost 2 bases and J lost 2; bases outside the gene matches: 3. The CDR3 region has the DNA TGTGCCTGGAGTAGAGGGGGCCCCTACAATGAGCAGTTCTTC. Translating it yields CAWSRGGPYNEQFF.

CDR3 nucleotide sequence: TGCGCCAGCAGCTCCGAGGGTTCTGGGGCCAACGTCCTGACTTTC. It encodes CASSSEGSGANVLTF. This chain connects TRBV5-1 to TRBJ2-6; a possible D gene is TRBD2 (5 bases). Trimming took 3 bases from V and 1 from J, leaving 8 bases between them. The germline gives CDR1 SGHRS, CDR2 YFSETQ. This CDR3 spans 15 amino acids. Based on the CDR3 plus reference TRBV5-1 and TRBJ2-6, the full variable domain is KAGVTQTPRYLIKTRGQQVTLSCSPISGHRSVSWYQQTPGQGLQFLFEYFSETQRNKGNFPGRFSGRQFSNSRSEMNVSTLELGDSALYLCASSSEGSGANVLTFGAGSRLTVL.